This T cell receptor (beta chain) appears in the sequencing data of a study of spatial heterogeneity in lung cancer. Study-wide context: In raw reads, more than 8.5 appearances on average were recorded for each unique TCR and UMI combination.

CDR3 length: 18 amino acids. Germline-derived CDR1 and CDR2 are KGHSH and LQKENI. The V segment lost 2 bases and the J segment 3 bases; nucleotides outside the gene matches: 9. This clonotype was detected ten times or more. Its antigen is unidentified. Time point specified: sample taken at primary tumor resection. Whole RNA, isolated from tumor, nontumor lung or frozen PBMC, was sequenced without prior sorting. The library protocol tagged each TCR cDNA with a unique molecular identifier. TCRdb re-called the 5' RACE reads through MiXCR, storing one row per CDR3 protein. The profile shows approximately 8,500 distinct CDR3 sequences, over 9.5% of them singletons. The study's findings and limits: Tumor mutation count correlated with how many alpha and beta TCRs expanded intratumorally.

The sequencing here drew on lung tumor tissue, taken at surgery. The receptor was derived from a male donor with early-stage non-small cell lung cancer. The rearrangement joins TRBV18 to TRBJ2-3, with 12 bases matching TRBD2. The CDR3 is CASSPSLAGGPRTDTQYF. The CDR3 DNA sequence: TGTGCCAGCTCACCATCCCTAGCGGGAGGGCCGAGGACAGATACGCAGTATTTT.